This T cell receptor beta chain emerged from a study of cytomegalovirus exposure and HLA in healthy donors. Study-level results: Productive rates of about 87% or about 30% were seen for most TCR beta V segments in an earlier analysis.

The PCR used 60 Vbeta and 13 Jbeta primers. Generated by immunoSEQ multiplex PCR, the TCRdb table keeps only in-frame clones and is missing some. The repertoire holds 150,000 to 200,000 clones, roughly 87% seen once, with about 1% in the top ten. A note on this clone: Its antigen is as yet unknown.

The TCR comes from a boy aged 2 to 10 in good health and CMV-seronegative. Sequenced: PBMCs.

This chain's CDR3 is CASSPGGGTQYF. The CDR3, as DNA: TGTGCCAGCAGCCCGGGGGGAGGGACCCAGTACTTC. The chain employs TRBV6-5 and TRBJ2-5; 7 positions agree with TRBD2. Per the germline V gene, CDR1 is MNHEY and CDR2 is SVGAGI. CDR3 length: 12 amino acids. V trimming: 6 bases; J trimming: 7 bases; junction bases outside the gene matches: 5.